The 30 T cell receptor beta chains presented below share a single source sample, sequenced in a study of cytomegalovirus exposure and HLA in healthy donors. The protocol was immunoSEQ multiplex PCR, while the TCRdb copy is restricted to in-frame clones and leaves out a portion. The profile shows roughly 60,000 clones, 95% to 96% of them singletons. Sequenced: PBMCs. The receptor set was obtained from a man aged 18 to 30 in good health and CMV-seronegative.

The chain links TRBV19 to TRBJ1-1; 7 bases align to TRBD1. Germline loops: CDR1 LNHDA, CDR2 SQIVND (reference sequence). The ends lost 0 bases at V and 0 bases at J; junction bases unmatched: 13. The CDR3 spans 19 residues. The CDR3 region has the DNA TGTGCCAGTAGTATAGATCCACAGGGGCAAACTTTGATGAACACTGAAGCTTTCTTT. This translates into CASSIDPQGQTLMNTEAFF.

The rearrangement joins TRBV28 to TRBJ2-7, with 12 bases lining up with TRBD2. The CDR3 is 15 amino acids. The J segment lost 3 bases and the V segment lost 4 bases, leaving 4 bases of the junction unmatched. In germline, CDR1 is MDHEN, CDR2 SYDVKM. DNA of the CDR3: TGTGCCAGCAGTTCCCGGACTAGCGGGGTCTACGAGCAGTACTTC. Residues: CASSSRTSGVYEQYF. Based on the CDR3 plus reference TRBV28 and TRBJ2-7, the full variable domain is DVKVTQSSRYLVKRTGEKVFLECVQDMDHENMFWYRQDPGLGLRLIYFSYDVKMKEKGDIPEGYSVSREKKERFSLILESASTNQTSMYLCASSSRTSGVYEQYFGPGTRLTVT.

The CDR3 bases are TGTGCCAGTAGTATCTCGATAGCCGCTGAGCAGTTCTTC. It specifies CASSISIAAEQFF. The chain links TRBV19 to TRBJ2-1; no definite D call. Germline-derived CDR1 and CDR2 are LNHDA and SQIVND (reference sequence). This CDR3 contains 13 residues. The V and J ends lost 3 bases and 9 bases respectively, with 12 bases between them. Full variable domain (rest looked up from reference TRBV19 and TRBJ2-1): DGGITQSPKYLFRKEGQNVTLSCEQNLNHDAMYWYRQDPGQGLRLIYYSQIVNDFQKGDIAEGYSVSREKKESFPLTVTSAQKNPTAFYLCASSISIAAEQFFGPGTRLTVL.

This sequence joins TRBV5-1 and TRBJ2-5; D is ambiguous. The CDR3 spans 13 residues. Germline lookup yields CDR1 SGHRS and CDR2 YFSETQ. Trimming shortened V by 2 bases and J by 5 bases, and 10 bases separated the two germline ends. The CDR3 DNA reads TGCGCCAGCAGCTTAAACGGAGCGGAGACCCAGTACTTC. It codes for CASSLNGAETQYF.

V usage is TRBV4-3 and J usage is TRBJ2-5, with 7 positions matching TRBD1. Looked up from germline, CDR1 is LGHNA and CDR2 is YSLEER. J gave up 1 base and V 3 bases, and 5 bases lay outside the gene matches. This CDR3 is 15 amino acids long. This CDR3 is CASSQPGQPQETQYF. The CDR3 DNA is TGCGCCAGCAGCCAGCCGGGACAGCCCCAAGAGACCCAGTACTTC.

This clone was observed a few times. CDR3 protein: CASSQGAGSYNEQFF. The CDR3 nucleotides read TGTGCCAGCAGCCAAGGGGCAGGGTCCTACAATGAGCAGTTCTTC. The chain links TRBV14 to TRBJ2-1, with D perhaps TRBD1 (5 bases). Germline-derived CDR1 and CDR2 are SGHDN and FVKESK. This CDR3 region has 15 residues. The ends were cut back, 1 base at V and 1 base at J, with 8 bases in the middle.

The rearrangement links TRBV14 to TRBJ2-1; 11 bases are shared with TRBD2. The CDR3 consists of 20 residues. Losses at the gene ends were 4 bases for V and 4 bases for J; bases not matched to a gene: 18. Germline V lookup: CDR1 SGHDN, CDR2 FVKESK. The CDR3 DNA reads TGTGCCAGCAGCCGAGCATCTTTAGCGGGAGGGCCTGGTAGATACAATGAGCAGTTCTTC. Translation gives CASSRASLAGGPGRYNEQFF.

This clone has only one observation. The chain joins TRBV6-5 to TRBJ2-2, with TRBD2 matching over 8 bases. Germline V gene sequence: CDR1 MNHEY, CDR2 SVGAGI. V trimming: 2 bases; J trimming: 1 base; junction bases outside the gene matches: 3. This CDR3 has 16 residues. CDR3 residues: CASSYGLAQNTGELFF. DNA for the CDR3: TGTGCCAGCAGTTACGGACTAGCCCAGAACACCGGGGAGCTGTTTTTT.

The chain uses TRBV28 and TRBJ2-7; D is possibly TRBD2 (5 bases). The CDR3 has 14 amino acids. V dropped 5 bases and J dropped 4 bases, with 15 bases sitting between them. From germline, CDR1 is MDHEN and CDR2 SYDVKM. As DNA, the CDR3 is TGTGCCAGCAGTCGTCTAGCTGGCGTGTACGAGCAGTACTTC. Translating gives CASSRLAGVYEQYF.

The V and J genes are TRBV7-2 and TRBJ2-1; TRBD2 matches at 9 bases. The germline gives CDR1 SGHTA, CDR2 FQGNSA. J gave up 6 bases and V 1 base, and 4 bases lay outside the gene matches. The CDR3 has 15 residues. The CDR3 DNA follows: TGTGCCAGCAGCTTAGAGGGGACTAGCATCAATGAGCAGTTCTTC. This encodes CASSLEGTSINEQFF.

This chain connects TRBV6-1 to TRBJ2-3, with 11 bases matching TRBD2. The CDR3 covers 16 residues. V was clipped by 4 bases and J by 2 bases; unmatched bases: 5. CDR1 and CDR2 from the germline V gene are MNHNS and SASEGT. CDR3 amino acids: CASSALAGGLTDTQYF. CDR3 bases: TGTGCCAGCAGTGCCCTAGCGGGAGGTCTCACAGATACGCAGTATTTT.

The chain links TRBV5-8 to TRBJ1-1, with 9 bases that match TRBD1. The CDR3 has 15 residues. V was pared by 4 bases and J by 0 bases, with 4 bases of the junction left unmatched. Germline CDR1 reads SGHTS; CDR2 reads YDEGEE. The CDR3 sequence is CASSPDRGMNTEAFF. CDR3 nucleotides: TGTGCCAGCAGCCCGGACAGGGGTATGAACACTGAAGCTTTCTTT. Full variable domain (rest looked up from reference TRBV5-8 and TRBJ1-1): EAGVTQSPTHLIKTRGQQATLRCSPISGHTSVYWYQQALGLGLQFLLWYDEGEERNRGNFPPRFSGRQFPNYSSELNVNALELEDSALYLCASSPDRGMNTEAFFGQGTRLTVV.

V gene TRBV27 combines with J gene TRBJ1-1; D not resolved. This CDR3 spans 14 amino acids. V lost 5 bases and J 4 bases, leaving 14 bases between the germline ends. Germline assignment: CDR1 MNHEY and CDR2 SMNVEV (reference sequence). The CDR3 is CASSPTGLGTEAFF. For the CDR3, the DNA is TGTGCCAGCAGTCCAACCGGGTTGGGCACTGAAGCTTTCTTT.

The chain is built from TRBV2 and TRBJ1-5; D is ambiguous. Trimming removed 6 bases from V and 1 base from J, with 13 bases in between. This CDR3 region has 15 residues. CDR1 and CDR2 (germline): SNHLY, FYNNEI. CDR3 residues: CASRPFGVSNQPQHF. In DNA, the CDR3 is TGTGCCAGCAGACCCTTCGGGGTGAGCAATCAGCCCCAGCATTTT.

The V call is TRBV4-1, the J call TRBJ1-1; D may be TRBD1 (5 bases). The length of the CDR3 is 15 residues. V was cut by 3 bases and J by 1 base, with 12 bases left in between. Germline assignment: CDR1 MGHRA and CDR2 YSYEKL. CDR3 nucleotides: TGCGCCAGCAGCCATGGGGGGGTAGAGAACACTGAAGCTTTCTTT. Translating it yields CASSHGGVENTEAFF.

V is TRBV9 and J is TRBJ2-7; the D gene is possibly TRBD2 (5 bases). Germline CDR1 SGDLS, CDR2 YYNGEE. With 0 bases removed from V and 2 bases from J, the gap between germline ends came to 12 bases. The CDR3 has 15 residues. The CDR3 region has the DNA TGTGCCAGCAGCGTAGAAGCAGCGGCGCCCTACGAGCAGTACTTC. This encodes CASSVEAAAPYEQYF.

The gene calls are TRBV27 and TRBJ1-4, with unresolved D. CDR1 MNHEY and CDR2 SMNVEV come from the germline V gene (reference sequence). Trimming shortened V by 5 bases and J by 4 bases, and 11 bases separated the two germline ends. The CDR3 consists of 14 residues. This CDR3 reads CASSPGRGNEKLFF. The CDR3 coding sequence is TGTGCCAGCAGTCCCGGACGGGGTAATGAAAAACTGTTTTTT.

The chain carries TRBV7-2 and TRBJ2-1; no definite D call. The V end lost 2 bases, the J end lost 2 bases, and 19 bases lay between the germline ends. Germline CDR1 SGHTA, CDR2 FQGNSA. CDR3 length equals 18 residues. The CDR3 loop is CASSLISWIRSAYNEQFF. CDR3 bases: TGTGCCAGCAGCTTAATTAGTTGGATCCGGAGTGCCTACAATGAGCAGTTCTTC.

J is TRBJ2-6 and V is TRBV5-6; D is uncertain. The CDR3 length is 13 residues. V was pared by 1 base and J by 4 bases, with 3 bases between. Germline lookup yields CDR1 SGHDT and CDR2 YYEEEE. CDR3 DNA sequence: TGTGCCAGCAGCTTGCCGGGGGCCAACGTCCTGACTTTC. Protein: CASSLPGANVLTF.

This rearrangement joins TRBV28 to TRBJ2-7; weak D call: TRBD1 (6 bases). CDR1 is MDHEN, CDR2 SYDVKM, per germline. V lost 2 bases, J lost 1 base, and 12 bases lay in between. The CDR3 is 15 amino acids. CDR3 region: CASSLTGTKSYEQYF. CDR3 bases: TGTGCCAGCAGTTTAACAGGGACGAAATCCTACGAGCAGTACTTC.

The J gene is TRBJ2-7, the V gene TRBV5-5; 7 bases match TRBD1. Trimming removed 4 bases from V and 6 bases from J; junction bases left unmatched: 19. The CDR3 length is 17 residues. Germline lookup yields CDR1 SGHKS and CDR2 YYEKEE (reference sequence). CDR3 nucleotide sequence: TGTGCCAGCAGCCCCCGGGACAGCGTCGTCTTGTTGGCCGAGCAGTACTTC. Translated, it gives CASSPRDSVVLLAEQYF.

The gene calls are TRBV27 and TRBJ2-1, with 8 bases identical to TRBD1. Germline V gives CDR1 MNHEY, CDR2 SMNVEV (reference sequence). This CDR3 is built from 12 residues. After removal of 8 bases from V and 7 bases from J, the junction contained 4 bases not matched to a gene. Here the CDR3 reads CASGQGLNEQFF. The CDR3 DNA reads TGTGCCAGCGGACAGGGTTTGAATGAGCAGTTCTTC.

This chain connects TRBV10-1 to TRBJ2-3; 7 bases match TRBD2. J gave up 0 bases and V 7 bases, and 19 bases lay outside the gene matches. This CDR3 is 19 amino acids long. The germline gives CDR1 WNHNN, CDR2 SYGVQD (reference sequence). This CDR3 is CASIRAGSGVGPSTDTQYF. For the CDR3, the DNA is TGCGCCAGCATCCGAGCGGGAAGCGGGGTCGGACCTAGCACAGATACGCAGTATTTT.

The chain has TRBV11-2 and TRBJ2-1; 11 positions agree with TRBD2. Germline assignment: CDR1 SGHAT and CDR2 FQNNGV. The CDR3 has 15 residues. J lost 6 bases, V lost 3 bases, and 4 bases had no gene match. CDR3 loop: CASSFVAGGPNEQFF. The CDR3 DNA reads as TGTGCCAGCAGCTTCGTAGCGGGAGGGCCCAATGAGCAGTTCTTC.

The genes are TRBV7-9 and TRBJ2-3; D is unclear. Germline CDR1 SEHNR, CDR2 FQNEAQ (reference sequence). The CDR3 extends over 15 amino acids. V shed 1 base and J shed 0 bases, with 8 bases lying between them. CDR3 loop: CASSLDSPSTDTQYF. The CDR3 DNA sequence: TGTGCCAGCAGCTTAGACAGTCCAAGCACAGATACGCAGTATTTT.

This rearrangement joins TRBV5-1 to TRBJ2-3; 12 bases map to TRBD2. With 4 bases clipped from V and 0 bases from J, the junction kept 3 bases outside the gene matches. The CDR3 is 16 amino acids. Germline V gene lookup returns CDR1 SGHRS and CDR2 YFSETQ. The CDR3 nucleotides are TGCGCCAGCAGCACCGGGACTAGCGGGAGCACAGATACGCAGTATTTT. Its translation: CASSTGTSGSTDTQYF.

The chain is built from TRBV5-1 and TRBJ2-1, with D perhaps matching TRBD1 (5 bases). This CDR3 is 13 amino acids long. V was pared by 3 bases and J by 12 bases, with 16 bases between. Per germline, CDR1 SGHRS and CDR2 YFSETQ. CDR3 in DNA: TGCGCCAGCAGCTCGCCACAGGTCCCAGGGCAGTTCTTC. Its translation is CASSSPQVPGQFF.

The V call is TRBV18, the J call TRBJ2-7; TRBD2 is a possible D gene (6 bases). The germline gives CDR1 KGHSH, CDR2 LQKENI. Trimming cost V 3 bases and J 0 bases, with 18 bases left between them. CDR3 length: 17 residues. The CDR3 sequence is CASSPEDYQLFSYEQYF. The DNA of the CDR3 is TGTGCCAGCTCACCGGAGGACTACCAACTTTTCTCCTACGAGCAGTACTTC.

The chain carries TRBV15 and TRBJ1-1, with D possibly TRBD1 on 5 matching bases. CDR3 length: 14 residues. V was shortened by 4 bases and J by 1 base, with 10 bases between the two germline ends. CDR1 and CDR2 (germline): LNHNV, YYDKDF (reference sequence). The DNA of the CDR3 is TGTGCCACCAGCATGGACACTACGAACACTGAAGCTTTCTTT. Translated: CATSMDTTNTEAFF.

This CDR3 is CASSYSGGTIDTQYF. The CDR3 DNA sequence: TGTGCCAGCAGCTATTCAGGGGGCACAATAGATACGCAGTATTTT. The gene calls are TRBV7-2 and TRBJ2-3; 8 nucleotides match TRBD1. The CDR3 has 15 amino acids. Trimming cost V 4 bases and J 5 bases; bases outside gene matches: 8. CDR1 and CDR2 from the germline V gene are SGHTA and FQGNSA.